This entry lists 5 T cell receptor beta chains sequenced from one sample in a study of control samples from healthy donors and cancer patients. The table came from immunoSEQ multiplex PCR; TCRdb's copy has only in-frame clones and leaves some out. The table has approximately 72,000 clones, about 88% seen once. Sequencing used blood. All receptors derive from a man between 50 and 59 years old in good health.

This sequence joins TRBV7-8 and TRBJ1-2, with 7 bases identical to TRBD1. Germline CDR1 SGHVS, CDR2 FQNEAQ. This CDR3 has 15 amino acids. Trimming cost V 5 bases and J 8 bases; bases outside gene matches: 14. CDR3 nucleotides: TGTGCCAGCAGCCGAGAGGGACAGCTCCTGGGCGGCTACACCTTC. Its protein is CASSREGQLLGGYTF.

V usage is TRBV21-1 and J usage is TRBJ1-1. TRBV21-1 is tagged as a pseudogene. The CDR3 length is 18 residues. CDR3: CASSNCGRTRGMNTEAFF. The CDR3 nucleotides are TGTGCCAGCAGCAATTGTGGCCGGACCAGAGGAATGAACACTGAAGCTTTCTTT.

The rearrangement uses TRBV3-1 (or the pseudogene TRBV3-2) and TRBJ1-3; no firm D call. V lost 1 base and J lost 3, with 7 bases in between. Germline assignment: CDR1 LGHDT and CDR2 YNNKEL (reference sequence). The CDR3 runs to 14 residues. The chain's CDR3 is CASSQGVYGNTIYF. CDR3 nucleotide sequence: TGTGCCAGCAGCCAAGGAGTTTATGGAAACACCATATATTTT.

The chain combines TRBV11-2 with TRBJ2-6; 7 bases map to TRBD2. V dropped 5 bases and J dropped 0; count of bases not matched to a gene: 10. CDR3 length equals 18 residues. CDR1 is SGHAT and CDR2 is FQNNGV in the germline V gene. The CDR3 sequence: CASSHLAGENSGANVLTF. CDR3 sequence (DNA): TGTGCCAGCAGCCACCTCGCGGGGGAGAACTCTGGGGCCAACGTCCTGACTTTC. The whole variable domain, filled in from reference TRBV11-2 and TRBJ2-6, reads EAGVAQSPRYKIIEKRQSVAFWCNPISGHATLYWYQQILGQGPKLLIQFQNNGVVDDSQLPKDRFSAERLKGVDSTLKIQPAKLEDSAVYLCASSHLAGENSGANVLTFGAGSRLTVL.

The chain has TRBV11-2 and TRBJ2-3, with D perhaps being TRBD1 or TRBD2 (5 bases each). CDR1 is SGHAT and CDR2 is FQNNGV in the germline V gene. The CDR3 has 18 residues. Trimming shortened V by 0 bases and J by 2 bases, and 18 bases separated the two germline ends. The CDR3 loop is CASSLDRGGRRFTDTQYF. The CDR3 DNA reads TGTGCCAGCAGCTTAGATAGGGGCGGGCGGCGCTTCACAGATACGCAGTATTTT.